The rows below give T cell receptor beta chains drawn from one sample of a study of cytomegalovirus exposure and HLA in healthy donors. Sequencing used immunoSEQ multiplex PCR; TCRdb keeps in-frame clones, though not all of them. This table has 80,000 to 130,000 clones, under 80% appearing once. The sample consisted of PBMCs. The receptors shown here come from a woman aged 18-29 years in good health and CMV-seropositive. The CDR3 runs from the conserved cysteine through the conserved F or W. The order of the fields is clone size, V gene, J gene, D gene, CDR3 length, CDR3 protein, CDR3 DNA. A D gene is named only where the DNA matches it firmly. The size field is filled for only some rows; it gives once, few, many or a size class.

clone_size: once
v_call: TRBV25-1
j_call: TRBJ2-1
d_call: .
cdr3_length: 11
cdr3_aa: CASRENLEQFF
cdr3_nt: TGTGCCAGCAGGGAGAACCTTGAGCAGTTCTTC

clone_size: .
v_call: TRBV7-2
j_call: TRBJ2-7
d_call: .
cdr3_length: 12
cdr3_aa: CASSSFSYEQYF
cdr3_nt: TGTGCCAGCAGCTCTTTCTCCTACGAGCAGTACTTC

clone_size: .
v_call: TRBV13
j_call: TRBJ2-7
d_call: .
cdr3_length: 19
cdr3_aa: CASSWGGTGGIGISYEQYF
cdr3_nt: TGTGCCAGCAGCTGGGGGGGGACAGGTGGCATTGGCATCTCCTACGAGCAGTACTTC

clone_size: .
v_call: TRBV5-6
j_call: TRBJ2-2
d_call: .
cdr3_length: 15
cdr3_aa: CASSLGSGFVGELFF
cdr3_nt: TGTGCCAGCAGCTTGGGGTCAGGGTTTGTCGGGGAGCTGTTTTTT

clone_size: .
v_call: TRBV6-5
j_call: TRBJ2-1
d_call: TRBD2
cdr3_length: 15
cdr3_aa: CASSLTSGRATEQFF
cdr3_nt: TGTGCCAGCAGTCTGACTAGCGGGAGGGCCACTGAGCAGTTCTTC

clone_size: .
v_call: TRBV10-3
j_call: TRBJ1-4
d_call: .
cdr3_length: 17
cdr3_aa: CAISESPQGATNEKLFF
cdr3_nt: TGTGCCATCAGTGAGTCCCCCCAGGGTGCAACTAATGAAAAACTGTTTTTT

clone_size: .
v_call: TRBV7-9
j_call: TRBJ1-2
d_call: .
cdr3_length: 14
cdr3_aa: CASSLLASTYGYTF
cdr3_nt: TGTGCCAGCAGCTTACTAGCCAGCACCTATGGCTACACCTTC

clone_size: .
v_call: TRBV4-3
j_call: TRBJ2-7
d_call: TRBD2
cdr3_length: 16
cdr3_aa: CASSQDRGGGSYEQYF
cdr3_nt: TGCGCCAGCAGCCAAGATCGGGGGGGCGGCTCCTACGAGCAGTACTTC

clone_size: .
v_call: TRBV30
j_call: TRBJ2-5
d_call: TRBD2
cdr3_length: 19
cdr3_aa: CAWMGGLGLLAGGVETQYF
cdr3_nt: TGTGCCTGGATGGGGGGGCTCGGGCTACTAGCGGGAGGGGTGGAGACCCAGTACTTC

clone_size: .
v_call: TRBV29-1
j_call: TRBJ2-6
d_call: .
cdr3_length: 14
cdr3_aa: CSAEGGPGANVLTF
cdr3_nt: TGCAGCGCCGAGGGAGGTCCCGGGGCCAACGTCCTGACTTTC

clone_size: .
v_call: TRBV5-4
j_call: TRBJ2-7
d_call: TRBD2
cdr3_length: 15
cdr3_aa: CASSLKGGRGYEQYF
cdr3_nt: TGTGCCAGCAGCTTGAAGGGCGGGAGGGGCTACGAGCAGTACTTC